These T cell receptor beta chains were read from a single sample in a study of T cells after posttransplantation cyclophosphamide. Clones were read by immunoSEQ multiplex PCR, and TCRdb kept only the in-frame ones, dropping some. Here the sample spans tens of thousands of clones, about 90% being singletons. This specimen consisted of PBMCs, obtained just over 60 days after allogeneic stem cell transplant with posttransplant cyclophosphamide. These receptors were collected from a male patient aged 55-69 years who received an allogeneic stem cell transplant from a related donor and was CMV-positive. Some T cells may have come from the graft donor. Both conserved end residues are part of each CDR3. Fields, in order: V gene, CDR3 length, clone size, D gene, J gene, CDR3 protein, CDR3 DNA. The D gene is left open where the match is weak. Clone sizes are given selectively: once, few, many, or a class where the clone is expanded.

v_gene: TRBV5-1
len: 13
abundance: NA
d_gene: NA
j_gene: TRBJ2-2
CDR3aa: CASSLDTSGELFF
CDR3nt: TGCGCCAGCAGCTTAGACACGTCCGGGGAGCTGTTTTTT

v_gene: TRBV2
len: 14
abundance: NA
d_gene: TRBD1
j_gene: TRBJ1-6
CDR3aa: CASSEAGQETPLHF
CDR3nt: TGTGCCAGCAGTGAAGCGGGACAGGAAACACCCCTCCACTTT

v_gene: TRBV9
len: 14
abundance: NA
d_gene: NA
j_gene: TRBJ2-5
CDR3aa: CASSAGVGKETQYF
CDR3nt: TGTGCCAGCAGCGCCGGAGTAGGTAAAGAGACCCAGTACTTC

v_gene: TRBV10-1
len: 15
abundance: NA
d_gene: NA
j_gene: TRBJ1-1
CDR3aa: CASSESPVMNTEAFF
CDR3nt: TGCGCCAGCAGTGAGTCGCCAGTCATGAACACTGAAGCTTTCTTT

v_gene: TRBV19
len: 13
abundance: NA
d_gene: NA
j_gene: TRBJ2-2
CDR3aa: CASSTTATGELFF
CDR3nt: TGTGCCAGTAGTACGACAGCCACCGGGGAGCTGTTTTTT

v_gene: TRBV5-4
len: 15
abundance: NA
d_gene: NA
j_gene: TRBJ2-3
CDR3aa: CASSFSGGQTDTQYF
CDR3nt: TGTGCCAGCAGCTTTTCCGGGGGGCAGACAGATACGCAGTATTTT

v_gene: TRBV5-5
len: 18
abundance: once
d_gene: TRBD1
j_gene: TRBJ1-6
CDR3aa: CASSFGLQGAAYNSPLHF
CDR3nt: TGTGCCAGCAGCTTCGGTTTACAGGGGGCGGCCTATAATTCACCCCTCCACTTT

v_gene: TRBV9
len: 15
abundance: NA
d_gene: TRBD1
j_gene: TRBJ1-2
CDR3aa: CASTRGTGANYGYTF
CDR3nt: TGTGCCAGCACCAGAGGGACAGGAGCTAACTATGGCTACACCTTC

v_gene: TRBV27
len: 14
abundance: NA
d_gene: TRBD1
j_gene: TRBJ2-7
CDR3aa: CASSGRTGVGEQYF
CDR3nt: TGTGCCAGCAGTGGAAGGACAGGGGTGGGCGAGCAGTACTTC

v_gene: TRBV2
len: 13
abundance: few
d_gene: TRBD1
j_gene: TRBJ1-6
CDR3aa: CASRGTGGSPLHF
CDR3nt: TGTGCCAGCAGGGGGACAGGGGGCTCACCCCTCCACTTT

v_gene: TRBV7-9
len: 14
abundance: NA
d_gene: TRBD1
j_gene: TRBJ1-5
CDR3aa: CATGTGGGNQPQHF
CDR3nt: TGTGCCACCGGGACAGGGGGTGGAAATCAGCCCCAGCATTTT

v_gene: TRBV5-1
len: 17
abundance: NA
d_gene: NA
j_gene: TRBJ1-5
CDR3aa: CASSLDPLGASNQPQHF
CDR3nt: TGCGCCAGCAGCTTGGACCCCCTTGGGGCGAGCAATCAGCCCCAGCATTTT

v_gene: TRBV2
len: 16
abundance: NA
d_gene: TRBD1
j_gene: TRBJ1-5
CDR3aa: CASRWDRGFSNQPQHF
CDR3nt: TGTGCCAGCAGATGGGACAGGGGCTTTAGCAATCAGCCCCAGCATTTT

v_gene: TRBV20-1
len: 11
abundance: NA
d_gene: NA
j_gene: TRBJ2-5
CDR3aa: CSARAGETQYF
CDR3nt: TGCAGTGCTAGAGCCGGAGAGACCCAGTACTTC

v_gene: TRBV23-1
len: 15
abundance: NA
d_gene: TRBD1
j_gene: TRBJ1-3
CDR3aa: CASSQGDRAGNTIYF
CDR3nt: TGCGCCAGCAGTCAGGGGGACAGGGCTGGAAACACCATATATTTT

v_gene: TRBV14
len: 14
abundance: NA
d_gene: NA
j_gene: TRBJ1-2
CDR3aa: CASSYLTGSYGYTF
CDR3nt: TGTGCCAGCAGCTATCTAACAGGGAGCTATGGCTACACCTTC

v_gene: TRBV6-1
len: 15
abundance: NA
d_gene: NA
j_gene: TRBJ1-5
CDR3aa: CASTVEIPGSSPQHF
CDR3nt: TGTGCCAGCACGGTTGAGATCCCGGGAAGTTCCCCCCAGCATTTT

v_gene: TRBV18
len: 16
abundance: NA
d_gene: NA
j_gene: TRBJ1-6
CDR3aa: CASSPAQESYNSPLHF
CDR3nt: TGTGCCAGCTCACCAGCACAGGAATCCTATAATTCACCCCTCCACTTT

v_gene: TRBV25-1
len: 14
abundance: NA
d_gene: NA
j_gene: TRBJ2-7
CDR3aa: CASRGDRAAYEQYF
CDR3nt: TGTGCCAGCAGGGGTGACAGAGCAGCCTACGAGCAGTACTTC

v_gene: TRBV30
len: 14
abundance: NA
d_gene: NA
j_gene: TRBJ1-2
CDR3aa: CAWSSTGGRGGYTF
CDR3nt: TGTGCCTGGAGCTCCACGGGGGGACGAGGAGGCTACACCTTC

v_gene: TRBV18
len: 13
abundance: NA
d_gene: NA
j_gene: TRBJ2-7
CDR3aa: CASSPPDTYEQYF
CDR3nt: TGTGCCAGCTCACCACCTGACACCTACGAGCAGTACTTC

v_gene: TRBV5-1
len: 15
abundance: NA
d_gene: TRBD2
j_gene: TRBJ2-7
CDR3aa: CASSSPSGGEWAQYF
CDR3nt: TGCGCCAGCAGCTCCCCTAGCGGGGGCGAATGGGCGCAGTACTTC

v_gene: TRBV7-6
len: 15
abundance: NA
d_gene: TRBD2
j_gene: TRBJ2-5
CDR3aa: CASSPLRSGGETQYF
CDR3nt: TGTGCCAGCAGCCCACTCCGTAGCGGGGGGGAGACCCAGTACTTC

v_gene: TRBV1
len: 17
abundance: NA
d_gene: NA
j_gene: TRBJ2-4
CDR3aa: CTSSRGGQYLAKNIQYF
CDR3nt: TGCACCAGCAGCCGAGGAGGACAGTACCTAGCCAAAAACATTCAGTACTTC

v_gene: TRBV27
len: 15
abundance: few
d_gene: NA
j_gene: TRBJ2-1
CDR3aa: CASTSGGSAYNEQFF
CDR3nt: TGTGCCAGCACGTCAGGGGGGTCGGCTTACAATGAGCAGTTCTTC

v_gene: TRBV7-6
len: 16
abundance: NA
d_gene: TRBD1
j_gene: TRBJ1-4
CDR3aa: CASSLGPTGGSEKLFF
CDR3nt: TGTGCCAGCAGCTTAGGGCCGACAGGGGGCAGTGAAAAACTGTTTTTT

v_gene: TRBV6-5
len: 13
abundance: NA
d_gene: NA
j_gene: TRBJ1-1
CDR3aa: CASSKTVKAEAFF
CDR3nt: TGTGCCAGCAGTAAGACAGTTAAAGCTGAAGCTTTCTTT

v_gene: TRBV5-1
len: 13
abundance: NA
d_gene: NA
j_gene: TRBJ1-1
CDR3aa: CASSSEGREEAFF
CDR3nt: TGCGCCAGCAGCTCGGAGGGTCGGGAGGAAGCTTTCTTT

v_gene: TRBV18
len: 16
abundance: NA
d_gene: NA
j_gene: TRBJ1-5
CDR3aa: CASSPPLGSNNQPQHF
CDR3nt: TGTGCCAGCTCACCACCATTGGGCAGCAACAATCAGCCCCAGCATTTT

v_gene: TRBV29-1
len: 13
abundance: NA
d_gene: NA
j_gene: TRBJ1-1
CDR3aa: CSVITGMGTEAFF
CDR3nt: TGCAGCGTAATAACAGGGATGGGGACTGAAGCTTTCTTT

v_gene: TRBV18
len: 15
abundance: once
d_gene: NA
j_gene: TRBJ1-1
CDR3aa: CASRRDWDPNTEAFF
CDR3nt: TGTGCCAGCCGGCGGGACTGGGACCCCAACACTGAAGCTTTCTTT

v_gene: TRBV29-1
len: 14
abundance: NA
d_gene: TRBD1
j_gene: TRBJ1-2
CDR3aa: CSVSIPGTGYGYTF
CDR3nt: TGCAGCGTTTCCATCCCTGGGACAGGGTATGGCTACACCTTC

v_gene: TRBV2
len: 11
abundance: NA
d_gene: NA
j_gene: TRBJ2-4
CDR3aa: CASDRQNIQYF
CDR3nt: TGTGCTTCAGACAGGCAAAACATTCAGTACTTC

v_gene: TRBV7-9
len: 17
abundance: NA
d_gene: NA
j_gene: TRBJ1-2
CDR3aa: CASSFVGAAGLTKGYTF
CDR3nt: TGTGCCAGCAGCTTCGTTGGCGCGGCAGGGCTGACGAAAGGCTACACCTTC

v_gene: TRBV6-6
len: 15
abundance: NA
d_gene: TRBD1
j_gene: TRBJ1-1
CDR3aa: CASSYDQGAGTEAFF
CDR3nt: TGTGCCAGCAGTTACGACCAGGGGGCAGGCACTGAAGCTTTCTTT

v_gene: TRBV6-5
len: 15
abundance: NA
d_gene: TRBD1
j_gene: TRBJ1-2
CDR3aa: CASSPVGQGAGGYTF
CDR3nt: TGTGCCAGCAGCCCCGTGGGACAGGGGGCAGGGGGCTACACCTTC

v_gene: TRBV7-9
len: 15
abundance: NA
d_gene: TRBD1
j_gene: TRBJ1-4
CDR3aa: CASSHRGQQDEKLFF
CDR3nt: TGTGCCAGCAGCCACCGGGGACAGCAGGATGAAAAACTGTTTTTT

v_gene: TRBV14
len: 18
abundance: NA
d_gene: NA
j_gene: TRBJ2-2
CDR3aa: CASSQVGPYGGNTGELFF
CDR3nt: TGTGCCAGCAGCCAAGTGGGGCCTTACGGGGGGAACACCGGGGAGCTGTTTTTT

v_gene: TRBV5-1
len: 23
abundance: NA
d_gene: TRBD1
j_gene: TRBJ2-1
CDR3aa: CASSLFLLDATSLGTGVANEQFF
CDR3nt: TGCGCCAGCAGCTTGTTCCTCCTGGACGCCACATCGCTAGGGACAGGGGTAGCAAATGAGCAGTTCTTC

v_gene: TRBV6-1
len: 18
abundance: NA
d_gene: NA
j_gene: TRBJ1-5
CDR3aa: CASSDRTVTSTSNQPQHF
CDR3nt: TGTGCCAGCAGTGATCGGACAGTTACGAGTACTAGCAATCAGCCCCAGCATTTT

v_gene: TRBV7-9
len: 14
abundance: NA
d_gene: NA
j_gene: TRBJ1-2
CDR3aa: CASTPPGEIRGYTF
CDR3nt: TGTGCCAGCACTCCTCCCGGGGAGATTCGCGGCTACACCTTC

v_gene: TRBV2
len: 16
abundance: once
d_gene: TRBD1
j_gene: TRBJ1-5
CDR3aa: CASTPSTGGPNQPQHF
CDR3nt: TGTGCCAGCACCCCTTCGACAGGGGGCCCCAATCAGCCCCAGCATTTT

v_gene: TRBV2
len: 14
abundance: NA
d_gene: NA
j_gene: TRBJ1-6
CDR3aa: CASSVDSFGSPLHF
CDR3nt: TGTGCCAGCAGTGTAGACAGTTTTGGCTCACCCCTCCACTTT

v_gene: TRBV5-4
len: 17
abundance: NA
d_gene: TRBD2
j_gene: TRBJ2-3
CDR3aa: CASSAGSAGGRSDTQYF
CDR3nt: TGTGCCAGCAGCGCGGGGTCTGCGGGGGGCCGGTCAGATACGCAGTATTTT

v_gene: TRBV9
len: 16
abundance: NA
d_gene: NA
j_gene: TRBJ1-2
CDR3aa: CASSVGSAGAAYGYTF
CDR3nt: TGTGCCAGCAGCGTAGGGTCCGCAGGGGCGGCCTATGGCTACACCTTC

v_gene: TRBV7-6
len: 17
abundance: once
d_gene: TRBD1
j_gene: TRBJ2-1
CDR3aa: CASSLVTGTAGLNEQFF
CDR3nt: TGTGCCAGCAGCTTAGTTACAGGGACAGCAGGACTCAATGAGCAGTTCTTC

v_gene: TRBV5-4
len: 18
abundance: NA
d_gene: TRBD2
j_gene: TRBJ2-3
CDR3aa: CASSLGLAGGRVTDTQYF
CDR3nt: TGTGCCAGCAGCTTGGGTCTAGCGGGGGGGCGGGTCACAGATACGCAGTATTTT

v_gene: TRBV30
len: 17
abundance: NA
d_gene: TRBD1
j_gene: TRBJ1-3
CDR3aa: CASTFQITGTGGPTIYF
CDR3nt: TGTGCCTCCACTTTCCAGATTACCGGGACAGGTGGCCCCACCATATATTTT

v_gene: TRBV9
len: 14
abundance: NA
d_gene: NA
j_gene: TRBJ1-1
CDR3aa: CASSVDSRKGEAFF
CDR3nt: TGTGCCAGCAGCGTAGATAGCAGGAAGGGGGAAGCTTTCTTT

v_gene: TRBV2
len: 14
abundance: NA
d_gene: NA
j_gene: TRBJ2-2
CDR3aa: CASRVQVVTGELFF
CDR3nt: TGTGCCAGCAGGGTACAGGTCGTCACCGGGGAGCTGTTTTTT

v_gene: TRBV27
len: 14
abundance: NA
d_gene: NA
j_gene: TRBJ1-1
CDR3aa: CASSFSRGDTEAFF
CDR3nt: TGTGCCAGCAGTTTTTCACGCGGGGACACTGAAGCTTTCTTT